This TCR beta chain was identified in a study of OX40 agonist ivuxolimab in advanced cancers. Study-level background: The study gave patients intravenous ivuxolimab at 0.01 to 10 mg/kg every 2 weeks.

V shed 0 bases, J shed 0 bases, and the junction held 0 bases outside the gene matches. The CDR3 contains 15 residues. Germline V gene sequence: CDR1 SGHNT, CDR2 YYREEE (reference sequence). This clone was counted a few times. Using immunoSEQ multiplex PCR, the repertoire was profiled, and TCRdb retains in-frame clones only, with some absent. The top ten hold roughly 0.79% of the sample, which has roughly 91,000 clones, approximately 90% seen once. The receptor was derived from an adult with an advanced solid tumor such as melanoma, head and neck, liver or kidney cancer. This specimen consisted of CD4+ or CD8+ T cells sorted from blood, obtained in a trial of the OX40 agonist ivuxolimab. The chain employs TRBV5-4 and TRBJ2-1; 7 nucleotides match TRBD2. The CDR3 sequence: CASSLGGGSYNEQFF. The CDR3 DNA reads TGTGCCAGCAGCTTGGGGGGGGGCTCCTACAATGAGCAGTTCTTC.